Sequencing of this T cell receptor (beta chain) was carried out in a study of blood T cells in healthy people across ages. The CDR3 is made up of 15 amino acids. CDR1 and CDR2 from the germline V gene are KGHDR and SFDVKD. V was trimmed by 5 bases and J by 0 bases, leaving 7 bases between them. It was with a sample-barcoded 5' primer and a J-beta primer mix that a second PCR of roughly 6 to 11 cycles was run. Samples each returned at least 2.5 million CDR3-containing paired-end reads. MiXCR was run by TCRdb on the 5' RACE reads, yielding one entry per CDR3 protein. This sample has fewer than 1,000,000 distinct CDR3 sequences; 46% occur once, and the top ten carry around 18%.

This chain joins TRBV24-1 and TRBJ2-6, with no clear D. The TCR was taken from a man older than 75 in good health. Sequencing was performed on blood. CDR3 nucleotide sequence: TGTGCCACCAGTGGAAGGCACTCTGGGGCCAACGTCCTGACTTTC. Translation: CATSGRHSGANVLTF.